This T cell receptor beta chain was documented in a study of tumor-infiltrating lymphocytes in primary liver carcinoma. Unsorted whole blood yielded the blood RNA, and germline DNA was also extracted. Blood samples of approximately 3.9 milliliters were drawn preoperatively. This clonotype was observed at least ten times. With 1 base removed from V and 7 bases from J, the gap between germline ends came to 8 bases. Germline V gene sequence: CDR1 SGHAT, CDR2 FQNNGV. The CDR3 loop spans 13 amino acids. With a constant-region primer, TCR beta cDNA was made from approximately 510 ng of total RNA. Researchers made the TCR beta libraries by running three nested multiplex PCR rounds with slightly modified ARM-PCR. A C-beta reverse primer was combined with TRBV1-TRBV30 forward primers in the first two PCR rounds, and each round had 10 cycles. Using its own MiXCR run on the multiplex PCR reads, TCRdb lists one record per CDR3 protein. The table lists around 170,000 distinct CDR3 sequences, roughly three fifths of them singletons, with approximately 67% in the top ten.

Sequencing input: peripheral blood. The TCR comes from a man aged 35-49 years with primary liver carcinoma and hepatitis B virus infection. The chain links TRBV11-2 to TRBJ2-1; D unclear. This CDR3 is CASSLAGMNEQFF. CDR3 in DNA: TGTGCCAGCAGCTTAGCAGGTATGAATGAGCAGTTCTTC. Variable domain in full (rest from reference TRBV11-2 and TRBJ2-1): EAGVAQSPRYKIIEKRQSVAFWCNPISGHATLYWYQQILGQGPKLLIQFQNNGVVDDSQLPKDRFSAERLKGVDSTLKIQPAKLEDSAVYLCASSLAGMNEQFFGPGTRLTVL.